The 16 T cell receptor beta chains below come from one sample, sequenced in a study of tumor-infiltrating lymphocytes in oesophageal squamous cell carcinoma. From the PCR reads, TCRdb called clonotypes with MiXCR, one entry per CDR3 protein. The table shows approximately 3,000 distinct CDR3 sequences, with around 17% occurring only once. Sequences were obtained from esophageal tumor tissue. The origin of the receptors is a male donor with esophageal squamous cell carcinoma.

This clonotype was detected a few times. As the CDR3 is not closed by the conserved phenylalanine or tryptophan, this likely results from a read error. The DNA is omitted, as the CDR3 cannot be located on it reliably, and the CDR3 follows TCRdb's listing. The rearrangement uses TRBV6-1 and TRBJ2-7; the table calls TRBD1, which could not be checked here. The germline V gene encodes CDR1 MNHNS and CDR2 SASEGT. The CDR3 extends over 15 residues, inclusive of both ends. The CDR3 spells CASSKTGTRGYTFGS.

The chain carries TRBV30 and TRBJ2-4; no clear D. The J call may be in error: the DNA end matches TRBJ2-7 better. Germline CDR1 is GTSNPN and CDR2 is SVGIG (reference sequence). The length of the CDR3 is 12 residues. This CDR3 reads CAWRKISYEQYF. The CDR3 nucleotides read TGTGCCTGGAGAAAAATCTCTTACGAGCAGTACTTC.

By sample fraction, this clonotype is medium-sized. The chain has TRBV5-1 and TRBJ2-3; D assignment may be TRBD1 or TRBD2 (5 bases each). The CDR3 runs 15 residues. CDR1 is SGHRS and CDR2 is YFSETQ in the germline V gene. V shed 0 bases and J shed 0 bases, with 8 bases lying between them. The CDR3 region is CASSLEGTSTDTQYF. In nucleotides, the CDR3 is TGCGCCAGCAGCTTGGAGGGGACCAGCACAGATACGCAGTATTTT.

This clonotype occurred a few times. The chain has TRBV4-1 and TRBJ2-5; TRBD2 matches at 14 bases. After removal of 1 base from V and 6 bases from J, the junction contained 1 base not matched to a gene. CDR1 is MGHRA and CDR2 is YSYEKL in the germline V gene. CDR3 size: 15 residues. CDR3 region: CASSQGLAGGQTQYF. The CDR3 nucleotides are TGCGCCAGCAGCCAAGGACTAGCGGGGGGGCAGACCCAGTACTTC.

There are many counts of this clonotype. The genes are TRBV5-1 and TRBJ2-3; 7 positions agree with TRBD1. The germline gives CDR1 SGHRS, CDR2 YFSETQ. The CDR3 sequence is 16 residues long. V lost 0 bases, J lost 4 bases, and 8 bases stayed unmatched. The CDR3 sequence: CASSLGQGMGPDTQYF. The CDR3, as DNA: TGCGCCAGCAGCTTGGGACAGGGAATGGGGCCAGATACGCAGTATTTT.

This clonotype has a count of ten or more. This rearrangement joins TRBV25-1 to TRBJ2-2, with 7 bases identical to TRBD1. From germline, CDR1 is MGHDK and CDR2 SYGVNS. Trimming cost V 8 bases and J 4 bases; bases outside gene matches: 13. This CDR3 contains 16 residues. DNA for the CDR3: TGTGCCAGCGGTACACGAGGGGGCGCTGGCACCGGGGAGCTGTTTTTT. This encodes CASGTRGGAGTGELFF.

The table lists this clonotype with many counts. The chain is built from TRBV5-6 and TRBJ2-2; D may be TRBD1 (6 bases). V was cut by 4 bases and J by 0 bases, with 10 bases left in between. The CDR3 runs to 15 residues. Germline values: CDR1 SGHDT, CDR2 YYEEEE. CDR3: CASSHTGTNTGELFF. The CDR3 DNA is TGTGCCAGCAGCCATACAGGGACGAACACCGGGGAGCTGTTTTTT. Looking up the rest from reference TRBV5-6 and TRBJ2-2 gives the full variable domain: DAGVTQSPTHLIKTRGQQVTLRCSPKSGHDTVSWYQQALGQGPQFIFQYYEEEERQRGNFPDRFSGHQFPNYSSELNVNALLLGDSALYLCASSHTGTNTGELFFGEGSRLTVL.

The CDR3 reads CASGVGQGAHNYGYTF. The CDR3 DNA sequence: TGTGCCAGCGGCGTAGGACAGGGGGCTCATAACTATGGCTACACCTTC. This chain links TRBV7-8 with TRBJ2-7; 11 positions agree with TRBD1. The J call may be in error: the DNA end matches TRBJ1-2 better. This CDR3 is 16 amino acids long. Germline CDR1 and CDR2: SGHVS and FQNEAQ.

This clonotype was observed a few times. The V gene is TRBV2, the J gene TRBJ2-3; D is possibly TRBD2 (7 bases). This CDR3 comprises 14 residues. V lost 8 bases, J lost 5 bases, and 17 bases lay in between. CDR1 is SNHLY and CDR2 is FYNNEI in the germline V gene. Here the CDR3 DNA reads TGTGCCAGCGACTTCGGGGGGCGCATAGATACGCAGTATTTT. Residues: CASDFGGRIDTQYF.

There are many counts of this clonotype. The chain carries TRBV7-2 and TRBJ1-3; D remains unclear. V was cut by 2 bases and J by 8 bases, with 25 bases left in between. This CDR3 comprises 18 residues. The germline gives CDR1 SGHTA, CDR2 FQGNSA. The CDR3 nucleotides are TGTGCCAGCAGCTTACTGCCCAGAGGCCTAACCGGTGTAGACACCATATATTTT. This encodes CASSLLPRGLTGVDTIYF. The full variable domain, rest sourced from reference TRBV7-2 and TRBJ1-3, is GAGVSQSPSNKVTEKGKDVELRCDPISGHTALYWYRQSLGQGLEFLIYFQGNSAPDKSGLPSDRFSAERTGGSVSTLTIQRTQQEDSAVYLCASSLLPRGLTGVDTIYFGEGSWLTVV.

By frequency in the sample, this clonotype is medium-sized (0.01 to 0.1%). The V call is TRBV7-9, the J call TRBJ2-2; maybe TRBD1 (6 bases). The CDR3 sequence is 17 residues long. Per the germline V gene, CDR1 is SEHNR and CDR2 is FQNEAQ (reference sequence). Trimming took 5 bases from V and 4 from J, leaving 20 bases between them. CDR3 residues: CASSPYRGTLATGELFF. CDR3 in DNA: TGTGCCAGCAGCCCCTATAGGGGGACCCTCGCCACCGGGGAGCTGTTTTTT.

With respect to this clonotype: The conserved phenylalanine or tryptophan normally closing the CDR3 is absent here, so this likely arose from a read error. The DNA is left out, because the CDR3 cannot be placed on it with certainty; the CDR3 is given as TCRdb lists it. The chain couples TRBV11-2 to TRBJ1-1. The CDR3 extends over 17 residues, inclusive of both ends. Germline V gene data show CDR1 as SGHAT and CDR2 as FQNNGV. This CDR3 reads CASSLFPGTTYEQYFGP.

The sample holds a few counts of this clonotype. A much more abundant neighbour one base away suggests this may be a read error. The chain is built from TRBV12-5 and TRBJ2-1; tentative D call: TRBD1 (5 bases). The J call is uncertain, as TRBJ2-7 better fits the DNA end. CDR1 is LGHNT, CDR2 FRNRAP, per germline. The CDR3 extends over 16 amino acids. In DNA, the CDR3 is TGTGCTAGTGGTTTGGTACGAGGTCAGGGCGACAATGAGCAGTACTTC. Translating gives CASGLVRGQGDNEQYF.

This clonotype is medium-sized within its sample. The rearrangement uses TRBV28 and TRBJ2-3, with D perhaps matching TRBD2 (5 bases). The germline V gene encodes CDR1 MDHEN and CDR2 SYDVKM. This CDR3 comprises 13 residues. V gave up 1 base and J gave up 13 bases, with 15 bases separating them. The CDR3 loop is CASSLFGVPLEYF. The DNA for the CDR3 is TGTGCCAGCAGTTTATTCGGGGTGCCTCTGGAGTATTTT.

In regard to this clonotype: The missing conserved phenylalanine or tryptophan at the end of this CDR3 makes a read error likely. It is unclear where the CDR3 begins or ends on the DNA, so no DNA is shown, and the CDR3 is as TCRdb lists it. This chain joins TRBV7-2 and TRBJ2-5; the table gives TRBD2 as D, unverified against the DNA. Ends included, the CDR3 has 13 residues. In germline, CDR1 is SGHTA, CDR2 FQGNSA. The CDR3 here is CASSGSYEQYFGN.

To note about this clonotype: Lacking the conserved final phenylalanine or tryptophan, this CDR3 likely reflects a read error. The DNA is left out, because the CDR3 cannot be placed on it with certainty; the CDR3 is given as TCRdb lists it. This chain links TRBV6-1 with TRBJ2-3; TRBD1 is the table's D call and was not checked against the DNA. Germline values: CDR1 MNHNS, CDR2 SASEGT. With termini counted, the CDR3 has 13 amino acids. CDR3 amino acids: CATRGFTEAFFGQ.